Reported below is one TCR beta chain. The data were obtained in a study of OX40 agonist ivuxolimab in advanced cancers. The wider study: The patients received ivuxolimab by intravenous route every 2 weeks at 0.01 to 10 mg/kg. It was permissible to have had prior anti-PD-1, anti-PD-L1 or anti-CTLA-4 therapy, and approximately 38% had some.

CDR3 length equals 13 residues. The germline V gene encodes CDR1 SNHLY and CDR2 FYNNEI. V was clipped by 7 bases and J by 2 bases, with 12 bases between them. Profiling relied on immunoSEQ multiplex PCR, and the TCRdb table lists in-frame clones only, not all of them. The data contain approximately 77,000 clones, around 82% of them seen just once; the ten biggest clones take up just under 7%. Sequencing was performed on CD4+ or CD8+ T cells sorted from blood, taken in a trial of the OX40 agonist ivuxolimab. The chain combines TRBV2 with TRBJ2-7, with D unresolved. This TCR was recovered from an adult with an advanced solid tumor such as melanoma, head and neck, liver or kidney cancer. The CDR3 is CASNGIGTYEQYF. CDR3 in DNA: TGTGCCAGCAATGGAATAGGGACCTACGAGCAGTACTTC.